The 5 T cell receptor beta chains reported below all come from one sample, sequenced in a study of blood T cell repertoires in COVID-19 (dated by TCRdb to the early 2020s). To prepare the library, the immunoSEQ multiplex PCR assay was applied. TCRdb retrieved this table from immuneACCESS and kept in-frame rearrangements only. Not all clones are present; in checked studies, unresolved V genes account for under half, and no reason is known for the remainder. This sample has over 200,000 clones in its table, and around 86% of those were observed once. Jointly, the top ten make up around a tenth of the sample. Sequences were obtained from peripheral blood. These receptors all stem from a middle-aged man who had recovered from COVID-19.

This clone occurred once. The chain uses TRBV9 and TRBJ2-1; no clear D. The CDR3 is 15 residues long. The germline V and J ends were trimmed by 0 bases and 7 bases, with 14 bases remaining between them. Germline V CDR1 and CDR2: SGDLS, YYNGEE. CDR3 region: CASSVGLEARNEQFF. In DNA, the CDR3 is TGTGCCAGCAGCGTAGGGCTAGAAGCGCGGAATGAGCAGTTCTTC.

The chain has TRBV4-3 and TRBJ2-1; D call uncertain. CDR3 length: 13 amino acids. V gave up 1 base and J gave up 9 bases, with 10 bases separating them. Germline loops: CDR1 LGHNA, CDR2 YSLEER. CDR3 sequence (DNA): TGCGCCAGCAGCCAAGTTAATAGCAGTGAGCAGTTCTTC. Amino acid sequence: CASSQVNSSEQFF.

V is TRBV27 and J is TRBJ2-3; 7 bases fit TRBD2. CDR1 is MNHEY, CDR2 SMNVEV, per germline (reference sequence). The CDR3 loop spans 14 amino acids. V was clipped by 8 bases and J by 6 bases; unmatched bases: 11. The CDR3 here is CASSPWGGGDTQYF. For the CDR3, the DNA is TGTGCCAGCTCACCCTGGGGGGGTGGCGATACGCAGTATTTT.

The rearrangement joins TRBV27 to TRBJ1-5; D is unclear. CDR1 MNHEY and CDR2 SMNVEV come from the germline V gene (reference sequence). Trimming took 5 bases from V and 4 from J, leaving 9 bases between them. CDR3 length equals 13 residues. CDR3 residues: CASSPAWNQPQHF. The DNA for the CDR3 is TGTGCCAGCAGTCCAGCGTGGAATCAGCCCCAGCATTTT.

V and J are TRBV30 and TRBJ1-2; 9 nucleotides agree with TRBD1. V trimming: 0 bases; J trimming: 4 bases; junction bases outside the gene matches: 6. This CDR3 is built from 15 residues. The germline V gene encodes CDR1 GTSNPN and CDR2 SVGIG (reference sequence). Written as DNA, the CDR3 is TGTGCCTGGAGTGTAGGTACAGGGGGCTTCTATGGCTACACCTTC. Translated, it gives CAWSVGTGGFYGYTF.